This T cell receptor beta chain was sequenced for a study of shared clonotypes between healthy human individuals. Findings and limits, study-wide: Exclusively blood specimens were collected; tissue repertoires likely differ.

Assay: immunoSEQ multiplex PCR; the TCRdb copy retains only in-frame clones and omits some. Here the sample spans about 490,000 clones, less than 80% being singletons. When samples were unsorted, about 90 million PBMCs were used for genomic DNA. The CDR3 spans 15 residues. V lost 4 bases, J lost 3 bases, and 3 bases stayed unmatched. In germline, CDR1 is SNHLY, CDR2 FYNNEI. Of note for this clone: Its specificity is not known.

The chain has TRBV2 and TRBJ2-2; 9 nucleotides match TRBD2. This clonotype originated in a woman in her thirties or forties in good health. Some clones in this sample may be carry-over from other donors' samples. Input material: PBMCs. The CDR3 DNA reads as TGTGCCAGCAGTGTAGCGGGAGCCCACACCGGGGAGCTGTTTTTT. Translation gives CASSVAGAHTGELFF. The entire variable domain, with the rest obtained from reference TRBV2 and TRBJ2-2, is as follows: EPEVTQTPSHQVTQMGQEVILRCVPISNHLYFYWYRQILGQKVEFLVSFYNNEISEKSEIFDDQFSVERPDGSNFTLKIRSTKLEDSAMYFCASSVAGAHTGELFFGEGSRLTVL.